The 4 T cell receptor beta chains below come from one sample, sequenced in a study of blood T cells in healthy people across ages. Alongside a J-beta primer mix, a sample-barcoded 5' primer served in a second PCR lasting about 6 to 11 cycles. TCRdb analysed the 5' RACE reads with MiXCR anew, one entry per CDR3 protein. The data hold over a million distinct CDR3 sequences, with under 55% observed a single time. Specimen: blood. The source is a woman between 18 and 29 years old in good health.

This clonotype was seen only a few times. J is TRBJ2-7 and V is TRBV20-1; the D is unclear. The CDR3 spans 9 residues. Between the trimmed V and J ends, which lost 5 bases and 4 bases, there was a span of 3 bases. Germline CDR1 is DFQATT and CDR2 is SNEGSKA (reference sequence). The CDR3 loop is CSAEYEQYF. CDR3 DNA sequence: TGCAGTGCTGAATACGAGCAGTACTTC.

The chain carries TRBV7-2 and TRBJ1-2, with D possibly TRBD1 on 5 matching bases. The germline V and J ends were trimmed by 3 bases and 1 base, with 9 bases remaining between them. Germline V gene lookup returns CDR1 SGHTA and CDR2 FQGNSA. The CDR3 loop spans 14 amino acids. CDR3 nucleotides: TGTGCCAGCAGCTTCGGGGGGGATAACTATGGCTACACCTTC. This sequence encodes CASSFGGDNYGYTF. The complete variable domain, with remaining parts taken from reference TRBV7-2 and TRBJ1-2, reads GAGVSQSPSNKVTEKGKDVELRCDPISGHTALYWYRQSLGQGLEFLIYFQGNSAPDKSGLPSDRFSAERTGGSVSTLTIQRTQQEDSAVYLCASSFGGDNYGYTFGSGTRLTVV.

The J gene is TRBJ2-3, the V gene TRBV12-3 or TRBV12-4; a possible D gene is TRBD1 (5 bases). The CDR3 is made up of 14 amino acids. Trimming left V 3 bases short and J 4 bases short, with 11 bases between. CDR3 sequence: CASSFQGVADTQYF. DNA for the CDR3: TGTGCCAGCAGTTTTCAAGGGGTCGCAGATACGCAGTATTTT.

The chain is built from TRBV7-9 and TRBJ2-7; D might be TRBD1 (5 bases). Germline V gene data show CDR1 as SEHNR and CDR2 as FQNEAQ (reference sequence). Trimming stripped 10 bases from V and 2 bases from J, with 15 bases between. This CDR3 comprises 13 residues. CDR3 in DNA: TGTGCCATCGAGGACACGTTGGCCTACGAGCAGTACTTC. Amino acid sequence: CAIEDTLAYEQYF. Full variable domain (remainder filled in from reference TRBV7-9 and TRBJ2-7): DTGVSQNPRHKITKRGQNVTFRCDPISEHNRLYWYRQTLGQGPEFLTYFQNEAQLEKSRLLSDRFSAERPKGSFSTLEIQRTEQGDSAMYLCAIEDTLAYEQYFGPGTRLTVT.